This T cell receptor (beta chain) was observed in a study of shared clonotypes between healthy human individuals. For the study at large: Used for every donor were three CD4 naive, three CD4 memory, two CD8 naive and one CD8 memory plate. Study observations and caveats: Sorted-subset sequencing was shown by rarefaction to be incomplete despite large depth.

As to this clone: What it binds is not known.

CDR1 SGHDT and CDR2 YYEEEE come from the germline V gene. Losses at the gene ends were 4 bases for V and 5 bases for J; bases not matched to a gene: 12. The CDR3 contains 15 residues. Sequencing was performed with immunoSEQ multiplex PCR; in TCRdb, only in-frame clones are kept and a portion is missing. The sample has around 2.5 million clones, roughly 93% seen once. The receptor was derived from a man between 18 and 29 years old in good health. Some clones in this sample may be carry-over from other donors' samples. The V call is TRBV5-6, the J call TRBJ2-7, with 7 bases matching TRBD2. Sample: naive CD4+ T cells from PBMCs. Subset specified: CD45RA+ positively selected. The CDR3, as DNA: TGTGCCAGCAGCCCCTTCTGGACTAGGACGGACGAGCAGTACTTC. Protein sequence: CASSPFWTRTDEQYF.